This TCR beta chain came from a study of TIL therapy for anti-PD-1-resistant metastatic lung cancer. About the study: By whole-exome sequencing, median non-synonymous tumor mutation burden was more than 1.2 mutations per megabase.

This clone occurred a few times. CDR3 length: 14 residues. Germline V gene data show CDR1 as MNHEY and CDR2 as SMNVEV (reference sequence). The junction had 4 bases not matched to a gene; V was cut back by 0 bases and J by 7 bases. Regarding time point: pre-treatment sample, taken before nivolumab and TIL therapy. This was the immunoSEQ v3 assay. The protocol was immunoSEQ multiplex PCR, while the TCRdb copy is restricted to in-frame clones and leaves out a portion. The table lists just under 60,000 clones, roughly 70% of them singletons. The V and J genes are TRBV27 and TRBJ1-2, with 8 bases fitting TRBD1. This sequence was found in a person between 25 and 79 years old with non-small cell lung cancer. The specimen was blood, collected at baseline. The CDR3 sequence is CASSLSTGVSGYTF. CDR3 DNA sequence: TGTGCCAGCAGTTTATCGACAGGGGTCTCTGGCTACACCTTC.